The 17 T cell receptor beta chains listed next were all sequenced from one sample in a study of control samples from healthy donors and cancer patients. Clones were sequenced by immunoSEQ multiplex PCR, and TCRdb holds only the in-frame ones, with some missing. The data contain 150,000 or so clones, over 85% of them seen just once; the ten biggest clones take up less than 6%. The specimen was blood. These receptor sequences come from a man between 18 and 29 years old in good health.

The chain has TRBV10-3 and TRBJ2-2, with 7 bases fitting TRBD1. Germline CDR1 is ENHRY and CDR2 is SYGVKD. This CDR3 spans 13 amino acids. V was pared by 7 bases and J by 9 bases, with 8 bases of the junction left unmatched. The CDR3 spells CAINPDRDRELFF. Written as DNA, the CDR3 is TGTGCCATCAACCCCGACAGGGACCGGGAGCTGTTTTTT.

V is TRBV6-1 and J is TRBJ2-5; 13 bases fit TRBD2. Germline assignment: CDR1 MNHNS and CDR2 SASEGT. J was trimmed by 2 bases and V by 2 bases; bases with no gene match: 5. The CDR3 consists of 17 residues. The CDR3 coding sequence is TGTGCCAGCAGTGAACCCAGACTAGCGGGGGGTCAAGAGACCCAGTACTTC. Its protein is CASSEPRLAGGQETQYF.

This chain joins TRBV19 and TRBJ2-5, with D perhaps matching TRBD1 (6 bases). Trimming pared 8 bases from V and 4 bases from J, leaving 17 bases between. Germline CDR1 is LNHDA and CDR2 is SQIVND (reference sequence). The CDR3 is made up of 14 amino acids. The chain's CDR3 is CASSGHPRGETQYF. Here the CDR3 DNA reads TGTGCCAGTTCGGGACACCCTCGGGGAGAGACCCAGTACTTC.

The chain links TRBV4-1 to TRBJ2-5, with D perhaps matching TRBD1 (6 bases). CDR1 and CDR2 from the germline V gene are MGHRA and YSYEKL. Trimming pared 0 bases from V and 2 bases from J, leaving 10 bases between. The CDR3 has 15 residues. The DNA for the CDR3 is TGCGCCAGCAGCCAAGAGGACAGAGGTCAAGAGACCCAGTACTTC. It encodes CASSQEDRGQETQYF.

The chain couples TRBV24-1 to TRBJ1-5; D is unclear. CDR1 is KGHDR and CDR2 is SFDVKD in the germline V gene. Trimming shortened V by 9 bases and J by 3 bases, and 8 bases separated the two germline ends. The CDR3 has 12 amino acids. The CDR3 here is CATAFLNQPQHF. CDR3 DNA: TGTGCCACCGCCTTTCTCAATCAGCCCCAGCATTTT.

Note on this clone: The sample holds other DNA sequences that translate to the same CDR3. The gene calls are TRBV7-9 and TRBJ1-3; no reliable D call. Trimming left V 1 base short and J 4 bases short, with 2 bases between. Germline lookup yields CDR1 SEHNR and CDR2 FQNEAQ (reference sequence). The CDR3 runs 12 residues. Here the CDR3 DNA reads TGTGCCAGCAGCTTAGACGGAAACACCATATATTTT. This translates into CASSLDGNTIYF.

V is TRBV19 and J is TRBJ1-3, with 7 positions matching TRBD1. The CDR3 is 15 amino acids. Germline-derived CDR1 and CDR2 are LNHDA and SQIVND (reference sequence). After removal of 6 bases from V and 0 bases from J, the junction contained 5 bases not matched to a gene. The CDR3 spells CASSKGQTSGNTIYF. As DNA, the CDR3 is TGTGCCAGTAGCAAGGGACAGACCTCTGGAAACACCATATATTTT. The variable domain in full, with the rest retrieved from reference TRBV19 and TRBJ1-3, is DGGITQSPKYLFRKEGQNVTLSCEQNLNHDAMYWYRQDPGQGLRLIYYSQIVNDFQKGDIAEGYSVSREKKESFPLTVTSAQKNPTAFYLCASSKGQTSGNTIYFGEGSWLTVV.

The CDR3 nucleotides read TGTGCCAGCAGCTCGGGACAGGGCGCGCCTTCTTCTGGAAACACCATATATTTT. It encodes CASSSGQGAPSSGNTIYF. This chain joins TRBV7-9 and TRBJ1-3; 9 nucleotides line up with TRBD1. The CDR3 totals 18 residues. The V gene's germline CDR1 is SEHNR and CDR2 FQNEAQ (reference sequence). V trimming: 4 bases; J trimming: 1 base; junction bases outside the gene matches: 11.

This rearrangement joins TRBV6-5 to TRBJ1-2; D remains ambiguous. CDR3 length equals 13 residues. The ends were cut back, 2 bases at V and 8 bases at J, with 12 bases in the middle. Germline CDR1 reads MNHEY; CDR2 reads SVGAGI. CDR3 DNA: TGTGCCAGCAGTTACACCTCACCGGGGGGCTACACCTTC. As protein: CASSYTSPGGYTF.

V and J are TRBV3-1 (or the pseudogene TRBV3-2) and TRBJ2-3; 9 bases map to TRBD1. This CDR3 comprises 16 residues. Trimming cost V 3 bases and J 2 bases; bases outside gene matches: 6. CDR1 LGHDT and CDR2 YNNKEL come from the germline V gene (reference sequence). The CDR3 reads CASSHRDRAITDTQYF. CDR3 DNA sequence: TGTGCCAGCAGCCATAGGGACAGGGCTATCACAGATACGCAGTATTTT.

The sample holds one count of this clone. V gene TRBV7-9 combines with J gene TRBJ1-5; D unclear. The germline CDR1 and CDR2 sequences are SEHNR and FQNEAQ (reference sequence). V dropped 5 bases and J dropped 9 bases, with 14 bases sitting between them. CDR3 length: 13 amino acids. For the CDR3, the DNA is TGTGCCAGCAGCCGATTCGGGTCGGCGCCCCAGCATTTT. Translation: CASSRFGSAPQHF.

The chain couples TRBV19 to TRBJ1-5; the match to TRBD1 covers 12 bases. Germline V lookup: CDR1 LNHDA, CDR2 SQIVND (reference sequence). V was pared by 8 bases and J by 5 bases, with 7 bases of the junction left unmatched. This CDR3 is 15 amino acids long. Written as DNA, the CDR3 is TGTGCCAGTCGATGGGGACAGGGGGCTTATCAGCCCCAGCATTTT. Residues: CASRWGQGAYQPQHF.

This clone occurred once. J is TRBJ1-1 and V is TRBV6-5, with TRBD1 as a possible D gene (6 bases). V dropped 10 bases and J dropped 7 bases, with 10 bases sitting between them. CDR1 and CDR2 from the germline V gene are MNHEY and SVGAGI. The CDR3 is made up of 10 amino acids. CDR3 residues: CATSTGEAFF. The CDR3 region has the DNA TGTGCCACCTCGACAGGTGAAGCTTTCTTT.

The J gene is TRBJ2-7, the V gene TRBV15, with D uncertain. The CDR3 runs to 14 residues. The V end was cut by 3 bases, the J end by 2 bases, with 11 bases between. The V gene's germline CDR1 is LNHNV and CDR2 YYDKDF (reference sequence). The CDR3 DNA sequence: TGTGCCACCAGCAGTGAGATCGCCGCCTACGAGCAGTACTTC. The encoded protein is CATSSEIAAYEQYF.

The chain recombines TRBV6-1 with TRBJ2-4; 9 bases agree with TRBD2. The V and J ends lost 2 bases and 0 bases, in that order; junction bases with no gene match: 11. The CDR3 has 19 residues. Germline CDR1 and CDR2: MNHNS and SASEGT. This CDR3 reads CASSEIVGSGGIAKNIQYF. CDR3 bases: TGTGCCAGCAGTGAAATAGTTGGTAGCGGGGGAATAGCCAAAAACATTCAGTACTTC.

The chain is built from TRBV5-6 and TRBJ2-7; TRBD1 is a possible D gene (6 bases). Germline V gene lookup returns CDR1 SGHDT and CDR2 YYEEEE. The CDR3 has 12 residues. V lost 2 bases to trimming and J lost 3 bases, with 6 bases between them. The CDR3 coding sequence is TGTGCCAGCAGCTTACAGGGCTACGAGCAGTACTTC. Translated, it gives CASSLQGYEQYF.

V is TRBV5-1 and J is TRBJ2-7; 10 nucleotides agree with TRBD1. The CDR3 is 14 amino acids. Germline V gives CDR1 SGHRS, CDR2 YFSETQ. V lost 4 bases, J lost 6 bases, and 7 bases stayed unmatched. The DNA of the CDR3 is TGCGCCAGCAGCACCGGACAGGGGGAGCCCGAGCAGTACTTC. It codes for CASSTGQGEPEQYF.